This T cell receptor (beta chain) came from a study of CD8+ T cells in alopecia areata. The treatment was: oral pan-JAK inhibitor, 5-10 mg twice daily. Extraction and reverse transcription of RNA yielded cDNA as the sequencing template. Repertoires were generated with immunoSEQ multiplex PCR, while TCRdb's copy carries only in-frame clones and drops some. The sample lists 90,000 to 150,000 clones; 53% were seen once. The germline gives CDR1 GTSNPN, CDR2 SVGIG (reference sequence). With 3 bases removed from V and 1 base from J, the gap between germline ends came to 4 bases. The CDR3 is 11 residues long. As concerns this clone: This sample also contains other DNA sequences that code for the same CDR3.

This rearrangement joins TRBV30 to TRBJ2-7; no definite D call. This receptor was identified in a human donor with alopecia areata. This sample comprised CD4+ T cells sorted from blood, obtained at week 4, from a patient treated with tofacitinib. CDR3 in DNA: TGTGCCTGGAGCAGTTCCTACGAGCAGTACTTC. Its translation: CAWSSSYEQYF.